Reported below is one TCR beta chain. What it binds is not known. Libraries were made from RNA as TCR cDNA, using a modified protocol. MiXCR, applied by TCRdb to the 5' RACE reads, yields one record per CDR3 protein. The sample consists of 300,000 to 450,000 distinct CDR3 sequences, about 28% of them appearing once. These data belong to a study of identical twins' blood T cells. Study results and limitations: Shared CDR3 clonotype counts tracked mainly the product of cloneset sizes. Twins shared more top CDR3 clonotypes than unrelated donors did.

This CDR3 comprises 14 residues. Per germline, CDR1 SEHNR and CDR2 FQNEAQ (reference sequence). V gave up 5 bases and J gave up 3 bases, with 11 bases separating them. Reared together, all three twin pairs probably met the same infectious agents and vaccines. Sequenced input: PBMCs. The chain links TRBV7-9 to TRBJ2-1; no definite D call. The TCR sequence derives from a woman aged 18 to 55 in good health. The CDR3 region is CASSPSRLYNEQFF. CDR3 bases: TGTGCCAGCAGCCCTTCTCGACTCTACAATGAGCAGTTCTTC.